Listed below are T cell receptor beta chains from one sample, sequenced in a study of T cell responses to AZD1222 COVID-19 vaccine. Here immunoSEQ multiplex PCR was the method, and the copy in TCRdb shows in-frame clones only, minus some. The sample shows roughly 180,000 clones, 92% of them seen only once. This sample comprised peripheral blood, obtained 28 days after the second AZD1222 dose. The receptor set was obtained from an adult who received the AZD1222 COVID-19 vaccine. The CDR3 runs from the conserved cysteine through the conserved F or W. Fields, in order: D gene, clone size, V gene, J gene, CDR3 protein, CDR3 DNA. A D gene is named only where the DNA matches it firmly. Only part of the rows carry a size: once, few, many, or a class if the clone is expanded.

TRBD1	.	TRBV27	TRBJ1-3	CASSLRGFGNTIYF	TGTGCCAGCAGCCTCAGGGGGTTTGGAAACACCATATATTTT
.	.	TRBV5-1	TRBJ1-1	CATSWGTGETEAFF	TGCGCCACCTCTTGGGGGACGGGTGAAACTGAAGCTTTCTTT
.	.	TRBV7-9	TRBJ2-3	CASSSSPLGGGTDTQYF	TGTGCCAGCAGCTCCTCCCCGCTAGGCGGTGGCACAGATACGCAGTATTTT
.	.	TRBV4-3	TRBJ2-5	CASSQGGADPQETQYF	TGCGCCAGCAGCCAAGGCGGTGCGGACCCCCAAGAGACCCAGTACTTC
.	.	TRBV21-1	TRBJ2-1	CASSKRLADYNEQFF	TGTGCCAGCAGCAAACGACTAGCGGATTACAATGAGCAGTTCTTC
.	.	TRBV7-9	TRBJ1-2	CASSPQGGAYGYTF	TGTGCCAGCAGCCCCCAGGGAGGCGCCTATGGCTACACCTTC
.	.	TRBV12-1	TRBJ1-5	CASSFVGGRLDSNQPQHF	TGTGCCAGCAGCTTTGTTGGAGGGCGATTGGATAGCAATCAGCCCCAGCATTTT
.	.	TRBV5-6	TRBJ1-1	CASSLGRVGTEAFF	TGTGCCAGCAGCTTGGGACGGGTTGGCACTGAAGCTTTCTTT
TRBD1	.	TRBV28	TRBJ1-2	CASSLGTGLNYGYTF	TGTGCCAGCAGTTTAGGGACAGGTCTTAACTATGGCTACACCTTC
.	.	TRBV2	TRBJ1-2	CASTHRENYGYTF	TGTGCCAGCACCCACAGGGAAAACTATGGCTACACCTTC
.	.	TRBV6-6	TRBJ1-1	CASSYPVDSLNTEAFF	TGTGCCAGCAGTTACCCGGTGGACAGCCTGAACACTGAAGCTTTCTTT
TRBD1	.	TRBV24-1	TRBJ1-1	CATSDLDRGGTEAFF	TGTGCCACCAGTGATTTGGACAGGGGAGGGACTGAAGCTTTCTTT
TRBD2	.	TRBV19	TRBJ2-1	CASSSSGGYSYNEQFF	TGTGCCAGTAGCTCTAGCGGGGGTTACTCCTACAATGAGCAGTTCTTC
TRBD1	once	TRBV15	TRBJ2-7	CATSITQGPYEQYF	TGTGCCACCAGCATAACACAGGGGCCCTACGAGCAGTACTTC
TRBD1	.	TRBV28	TRBJ1-2	CASSQQGAGGYTF	TGTGCCAGCAGTCAGCAGGGGGCGGGAGGCTACACCTTC
.	.	TRBV12-3/TRBV12-4	TRBJ1-1	CASSFLGVAEAFF	TGTGCCAGCAGTTTTTTAGGGGTTGCTGAAGCTTTCTTT
.	.	TRBV28	TRBJ2-7	CASTTGGRVSAYEQYF	TGTGCCAGCACCACCGGGGGCAGGGTGTCCGCCTACGAGCAGTACTTC
.	.	TRBV5-1	TRBJ2-2	CASSLATQLTGELFF	TGCGCCAGCAGCTTGGCCACCCAGCTCACCGGGGAGCTGTTTTTT
TRBD2	many	TRBV2	TRBJ2-7	CASQYAAGGPYEQYF	TGTGCCAGCCAGTACGCGGCGGGGGGTCCCTACGAGCAGTACTTC
TRBD1	.	TRBV28	TRBJ1-5	CASSLRQGRNQPQHF	TGTGCCAGCAGCTTACGACAGGGGCGGAATCAGCCCCAGCATTTT
.	.	TRBV5-1	TRBJ1-1	CASSLEDTVSTEAFF	TGCGCCAGCAGCTTGGAAGACACGGTATCCACTGAAGCTTTCTTT
.	.	TRBV19	TRBJ1-4	CASSRTATNEKLFF	TGTGCCAGTAGTAGAACAGCAACTAATGAAAAACTGTTTTTT
TRBD1	.	TRBV7-2	TRBJ2-7	CASSEGQGAGEQYF	TGTGCCAGCAGCGAGGGACAGGGTGCCGGCGAGCAGTACTTC
TRBD1	.	TRBV24-1	TRBJ1-2	CATSESGAGQGISGYTF	TGTGCCACCAGTGAATCAGGGGCTGGACAGGGGATTTCGGGCTACACCTTC
TRBD2	.	TRBV24-1	TRBJ2-1	CATSDQTSGGSSYNEQFF	TGTGCCACCAGTGATCAGACTAGCGGGGGAAGCTCCTACAATGAGCAGTTCTTC
TRBD1	once	TRBV28	TRBJ1-2	CASSSRDRIKANYGYTF	TGTGCCAGCAGTTCTAGGGACAGAATAAAAGCTAACTATGGCTACACCTTC
TRBD1	.	TRBV4-1	TRBJ1-1	CASSQFPGQGLWDTEAFF	TGCGCCAGCAGCCAGTTTCCGGGACAGGGCTTATGGGACACTGAAGCTTTCTTT
.	.	TRBV7-2	TRBJ1-1	CASSLGRNTEAFF	TGTGCCAGCAGCTTAGGCAGGAACACTGAAGCTTTCTTT
.	.	TRBV5-6	TRBJ1-6	CASGAFTSPLHF	TGTGCCAGCGGGGCATTTACGTCACCCCTCCACTTT
.	once	TRBV28	TRBJ2-2	CASRASTGELFF	TGTGCCAGCAGGGCGAGCACCGGGGAGCTGTTTTTT
.	.	TRBV27	TRBJ2-4	CASSQDGSAKNIQYF	TGTGCCAGCAGTCAAGACGGTTCAGCCAAAAACATTCAGTACTTC
.	.	TRBV11-2	TRBJ2-1	CASSNRDNEQFF	TGTGCCAGCAGCAATAGGGACAATGAGCAGTTCTTC
.	once	TRBV7-3	TRBJ1-1	CASSAQVGTEAFF	TGTGCCAGCAGCGCACAAGTGGGTACTGAAGCTTTCTTT
TRBD2	.	TRBV29-1	TRBJ2-7	CSVVGLAGTYGYEQYF	TGCAGCGTTGTAGGTCTAGCGGGAACTTACGGCTACGAGCAGTACTTC
.	.	TRBV11-3	TRBJ2-5	CASSHRDLGETQYF	TGTGCCAGCAGCCACCGGGACCTGGGGGAGACCCAGTACTTC
TRBD1	.	TRBV16	TRBJ1-5	CASSPYRGRGPQHF	TGTGCCAGCAGCCCCTACAGGGGCAGGGGGCCCCAGCATTTT
TRBD1	.	TRBV5-6	TRBJ1-5	CASTSGGYSNQPQHF	TGTGCCAGCACCTCAGGGGGATATAGCAATCAGCCCCAGCATTTT
.	.	TRBV7-2	TRBJ1-2	CASREQTGYGYTF	TGTGCCAGCAGGGAGCAGACTGGCTATGGCTACACCTTC
.	.	TRBV9	TRBJ1-1	CASRAGMNTEAFF	TGTGCCAGCCGAGCCGGGATGAACACTGAAGCTTTCTTT
.	.	TRBV6-2/TRBV6-3	TRBJ1-1	CASSYGLQNTEAFF	TGTGCCAGCAGTTATGGTCTCCAGAACACTGAAGCTTTCTTT
.	.	TRBV30	TRBJ2-2	CACRGGTGELFF	TGTGCCTGTCGGGGTGGAACCGGGGAGCTGTTTTTT
TRBD2	once	TRBV6-5	TRBJ2-7	CASRKTSGSTYEQYF	TGTGCCAGCAGGAAGACTAGCGGGAGTACCTACGAGCAGTACTTC
TRBD1	.	TRBV2	TRBJ2-3	CASTPGQGNTDTQYF	TGTGCCAGCACCCCGGGACAGGGGAACACAGATACGCAGTATTTT
.	.	TRBV6-5	TRBJ1-1	CASSYQVNTEAFF	TGTGCCAGCAGTTACCAGGTGAACACTGAAGCTTTCTTT
.	.	TRBV5-1	TRBJ1-3	CASSLQGSSGNTIYF	TGCGCCAGCAGCTTACAGGGTTCCTCTGGAAACACCATATATTTT
TRBD1	.	TRBV28	TRBJ2-3	CASSLDRGTDTQYF	TGTGCCAGCAGTTTAGACAGGGGTACAGATACGCAGTATTTT
.	.	TRBV3-1/TRBV3-2	TRBJ1-2	CASSQRQAANYGYTF	TGTGCCAGCAGCCAACGTCAGGCAGCTAACTATGGCTACACCTTC
TRBD1	.	TRBV7-2	TRBJ2-5	CASSWDRAQETQYF	TGTGCCAGCAGCTGGGACAGGGCGCAAGAGACCCAGTACTTC
.	.	TRBV5-1	TRBJ2-2	CASSVRPGTGSGGNTGELFF	TGCGCCAGCAGCGTACGACCCGGGACAGGTAGCGGGGGGAACACCGGGGAGCTGTTTTTT
TRBD2	.	TRBV7-8	TRBJ2-1	CASSLGLAGGPRNEQFF	TGTGCCAGCAGCTTAGGTCTGGCGGGAGGGCCTCGGAATGAGCAGTTCTTC
.	.	TRBV29-1	TRBJ1-5	CSVELGSNQPQHF	TGCAGCGTTGAACTAGGGAGTAATCAGCCCCAGCATTTT
.	.	TRBV10-3	TRBJ1-1	CAIWVNTEAFF	TGTGCCATCTGGGTGAACACTGAAGCTTTCTTT
TRBD1	.	TRBV4-1	TRBJ1-4	CASSQEPGTATNEKLFF	TGCGCCAGCAGCCAAGAACCTGGGACAGCAACTAATGAAAAACTGTTTTTT
.	once	TRBV29-1	TRBJ1-2	CSVEDWSTPAMGGYTF	TGCAGCGTTGAAGATTGGTCGACGCCTGCTATGGGTGGCTACACCTTC
.	.	TRBV28	TRBJ2-4	CASSFHRAAKNIQYF	TGTGCCAGCAGTTTTCACAGGGCAGCCAAAAACATTCAGTACTTC
.	.	TRBV7-9	TRBJ2-1	CASSLGQVNNEQFF	TGTGCCAGCAGCTTAGGTCAGGTTAACAATGAGCAGTTCTTC
TRBD1	.	TRBV2	TRBJ2-7	CASRRAGQGSYEQYF	TGTGCCAGCAGGCGGGCGGGACAGGGGTCCTACGAGCAGTACTTC
TRBD1	.	TRBV28	TRBJ1-1	CASSYRTGQGARTEAFF	TGTGCCAGCAGTTACCGGACGGGACAGGGGGCGCGAACTGAAGCTTTCTTT
.	.	TRBV3-1/TRBV3-2	TRBJ1-1	CASSQDFNRMNTEAFF	TGTGCCAGCAGCCAAGATTTCAACAGAATGAACACTGAAGCTTTCTTT